This T cell receptor (beta chain) was sequenced during a study of CD8 T cells in ankylosing spondylitis. Details on this clonotype: What it binds is unknown.

Overall study findings and caveats: There were earlier reports of some motif variants in reactive arthritis synovial fluid and blood. Among TCR beta sequences, a motif of eight highly homologous variants appeared characteristic of ankylosing spondylitis blood.

The CDR3 extends over 15 amino acids. From germline, CDR1 is SEHNR and CDR2 FQNEAQ (reference sequence). Trimming cost V 5 bases and J 8 bases, with 18 bases left between them. Construction of TCR beta libraries was performed using quantitative 5'-RACE with molecular barcodes. Via MiXCR, TCRdb re-called the 5' RACE reads, giving one row per CDR3 protein. The sample lists about 540,000 distinct CDR3 sequences; 9.5% to 15% were seen once. The V gene is TRBV7-9, the J gene TRBJ2-2, with D possibly matching TRBD1 (7 bases). The clonotype comes from a male donor with ankylosing spondylitis. Specimen: blood, either unsorted or a sorted T cell fraction (not recorded which). The CDR3: CASSAGQSVLGELFF. In DNA, the CDR3 is TGTGCCAGCAGCGCGGGACAGTCAGTTTTGGGGGAGCTGTTTTTT.